This T cell receptor (beta chain) appears in the sequencing data of a study of blood T cells in healthy people across ages. V lost 7 bases to trimming and J lost 0 bases; unmatched junction nucleotides: 6. Germline values: CDR1 SNHLY, CDR2 FYNNEI. The CDR3 sequence is 15 residues long. The use of a sample-barcoded 5' primer and a J-beta primer mix characterized a second PCR of about 7 to 12 cycles. In TCRdb, the 5' RACE reads were re-called with MiXCR into one record per CDR3 protein. Among roughly 700,000 distinct CDR3 sequences, approximately 29% were seen once, and the ten largest hold over 15%. The chain has TRBV2 and TRBJ1-3, with 7 bases that match TRBD1. The sequenced sample was blood. This clonotype was obtained from a woman older than 75 in good health. DNA for the CDR3: TGTGCCAGCAACCAGGGGGTGCTCTCTGGAAACACCATATATTTT. Its protein product is CASNQGVLSGNTIYF.